This TCR beta chain is drawn from a study of cytomegalovirus exposure and HLA in healthy donors. At the level of the study: As an earlier analysis found, 150 million to 200 million T cells yielded approximately 110 million unique TCR beta sequences. Study-level points and caveats: Most CMV-associated TCR beta chains were later found to appear HLA-restricted.

The PCR used 60 Vbeta and 13 Jbeta primers. Source study methods: In a later analysis, some 80 million unique TCR beta chains included roughly 11 million shared by two or more donors. Sequenced by immunoSEQ multiplex PCR; TCRdb stores in-frame clones only, minus some. V and J calls and clone size are those listed in that table; D and trimming were worked out from the DNA. The sample yields 150,000 to 200,000 clones, over 60% seen once. Details on this clone: Its antigen is still unknown.

V lost 4 bases and J lost 3; bases outside the gene matches: 20. The CDR3 is made up of 19 amino acids. CDR1 and CDR2 (germline): MNHNS, SASEGT. The chain employs TRBV6-1 and TRBJ2-7; 8 bases fit TRBD2. Material: PBMCs. The receptor was isolated from a girl aged 5 to 17 in good health and CMV-seronegative. The CDR3 nucleotides are TGTGCCAGCAGTGCCCTTGGCTCCCTTACTAGCGGAAGACGCTACGAGCAGTACTTC. Protein product: CASSALGSLTSGRRYEQYF.